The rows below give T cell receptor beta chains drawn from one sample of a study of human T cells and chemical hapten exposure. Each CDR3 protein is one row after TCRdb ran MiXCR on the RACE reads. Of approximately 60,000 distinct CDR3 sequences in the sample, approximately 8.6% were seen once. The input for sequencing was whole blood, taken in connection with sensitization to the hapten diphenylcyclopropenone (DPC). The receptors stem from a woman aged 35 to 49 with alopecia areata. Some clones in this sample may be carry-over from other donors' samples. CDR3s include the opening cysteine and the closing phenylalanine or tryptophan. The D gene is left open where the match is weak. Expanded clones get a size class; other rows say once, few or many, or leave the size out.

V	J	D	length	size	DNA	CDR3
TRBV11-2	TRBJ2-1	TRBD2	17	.	TGTGCCAGCAGCTTAGATACGCGGGGGGGCCCCTACAATGAGCAGTTCTTC	CASSLDTRGGPYNEQFF
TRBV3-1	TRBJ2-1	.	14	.	TGTGCCAGCGAGCTTAGGGAAAGGAAATATGAGCAGGTCTTC	CASELRERKYEQVF
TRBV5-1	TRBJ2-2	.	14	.	TGCGCCAGCAGCCCTTGGCCGAACACCGGGGAGCTGTTTTTT	CASSPWPNTGELFF
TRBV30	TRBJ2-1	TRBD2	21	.	TGTGCCTGGAGCCCCCAGACTGGACTAGCGGGGGTGACTGCCTCCTACAATGAGCAGTTCTTC	CAWSPQTGLAGVTASYNEQFF
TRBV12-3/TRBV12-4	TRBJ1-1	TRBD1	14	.	TGTGCCAGCAGTTTAACAGGGGAGTACACTGAAGCTTTCTTT	CASSLTGEYTEAFF
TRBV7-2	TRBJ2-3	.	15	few	TGTGCCAGCAGCCGCCCGCGGGCGGGGCAAGATACGCAGTATTTT	CASSRPRAGQDTQYF
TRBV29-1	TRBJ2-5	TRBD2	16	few	TGCAGCGTTGAAGAGCACGGGCGGGGGGTCCAAGAGACCCAGTACTTC	CSVEEHGRGVQETQYF
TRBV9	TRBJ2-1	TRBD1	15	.	TGTGCCAGCAGCGAAACCGGGACAGACTACAATGAGCAGTTCTTC	CASSETGTDYNEQFF
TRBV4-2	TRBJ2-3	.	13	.	TGTGCCAGCAGCCAGCTACTGAGAGATACGCAGTATTTT	CASSQLLRDTQYF
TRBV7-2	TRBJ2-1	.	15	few	TGTGCCAGCAGCCGCGACCCAACCGGTACGGATGAGCAGTTCTTC	CASSRDPTGTDEQFF
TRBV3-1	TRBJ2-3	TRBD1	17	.	TGTGCCAGCAGCCGCGGGGGCTCCGGGACAGGGACAGATACGCAGTATTTT	CASSRGGSGTGTDTQYF
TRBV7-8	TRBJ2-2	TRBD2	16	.	TGTGCCAGCAGCTTACTCACTAGCGGGGATCCCGGGGAGCTGTTTTTT	CASSLLTSGDPGELFF
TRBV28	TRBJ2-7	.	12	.	TGTGCCAGCAGTACCGACCCCTACGAGCAGTACTTC	CASSTDPYEQYF
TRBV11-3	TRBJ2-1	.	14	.	TGTGCCAGCAGCTTAGACCCGTCCTACAATGAGCAGTTCTTC	CASSLDPSYNEQFF
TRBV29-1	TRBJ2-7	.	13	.	TGCAGCGCCGCGTCCGGGAGCTCCTACGAGCAGTACTTC	CSAASGSSYEQYF
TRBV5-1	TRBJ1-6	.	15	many	TGCGCCAGCAGCCAAGCGGCGCAGAGTAATTCACCCCTCCACTTT	CASSQAAQSNSPLHF
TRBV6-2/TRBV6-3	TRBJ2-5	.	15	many	TGTGCCAGCAGCTCGATTGCGGGGAGTGAAGAGACCCAGTACTTC	CASSSIAGSEETQYF
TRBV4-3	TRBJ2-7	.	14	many	TGCGCCAGCAGCCAAAATTGGGGATCTTCCGAGCAGTACTTC	CASSQNWGSSEQYF
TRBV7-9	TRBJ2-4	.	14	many	TGTGCCAGCAGCTTAGCGCCCGGGACGAACATTCAGTACTTC	CASSLAPGTNIQYF
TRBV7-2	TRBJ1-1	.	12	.	TGTGCCAGCAGCCTTAGTTACACTGAAGCTTTCTTT	CASSLSYTEAFF
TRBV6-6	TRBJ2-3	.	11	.	TGTGCCAGCAGTTACTCGACGGCGCAGTATTTT	CASSYSTAQYF
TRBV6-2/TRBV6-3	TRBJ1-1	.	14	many	TGTGCCAGCAGCACGGATTGGGTGGGGACTGAAGCTTTCTTT	CASSTDWVGTEAFF
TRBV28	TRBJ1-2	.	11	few	TGTGCCGTGGCTATTAACTATGGCTACACCTTC	CAVAINYGYTF
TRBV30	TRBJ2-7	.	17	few	TGTGCCTGGAGTGACCCACTCTTGACAGAAAGCTCCTACGAGCAGTACTTC	CAWSDPLLTESSYEQYF